This entry lists 5 T cell receptor beta chains sequenced from one sample in a study of blood T cells in healthy people across ages. Then a second PCR, running roughly 7 to 11 cycles, was carried out with a sample-barcoded 5' primer and a J-beta primer mix. TCRdb re-called the 5' RACE reads through MiXCR, storing one row per CDR3 protein. Here the sample spans about 630,000 distinct CDR3 sequences, under 25% being singletons. Sequencing was done on a sample of blood. Source of these receptors: a man aged 65 to 85 in good health.

The J gene is TRBJ2-5, the V gene TRBV7-9; 8 nucleotides match TRBD1. This CDR3 has 15 residues. V shed 2 bases, J shed 5 bases, and the junction held 7 bases outside the gene matches. Looked up from germline, CDR1 is SEHNR and CDR2 is FQNEAQ (reference sequence). CDR3 nucleotides: TGTGCCAGCAGCTTAACGGACAGGGTTCGCGAGACCCAGTACTTC. Translating it yields CASSLTDRVRETQYF. The full variable domain, its missing parts supplied by reference TRBV7-9 and TRBJ2-5, is DTGVSQNPRHKITKRGQNVTFRCDPISEHNRLYWYRQTLGQGPEFLTYFQNEAQLEKSRLLSDRFSAERPKGSFSTLEIQRTEQGDSAMYLCASSLTDRVRETQYFGPGTRLLVL.

This clonotype appeared a few times. One junction end does not reproduce the germline sequence, and a read error may be involved. This sequence joins TRBV13 and TRBJ2-6; D is uncertain. CDR3 size: 13 residues. The V gene's germline CDR1 is PRHDT and CDR2 FYEKMQ (reference sequence). The CDR3 region is CANSQTGANVLTF. In nucleotides, the CDR3 is TGTGCCAACAGCCAGACCGGGGCCAACGTCCTGACTTTC.

The V and J genes are TRBV14 and TRBJ2-3, with a possible D match to TRBD2 (5 bases). Germline V gene sequence: CDR1 SGHDN, CDR2 FVKESK. Trimming removed 1 base at V and 3 bases at J, with 8 bases between. The CDR3 runs 14 residues. As DNA, the CDR3 is TGTGCCAGCAGCCAAGTTAGGAGGACAGATACGCAGTATTTT. Its protein product is CASSQVRRTDTQYF.

This clonotype appeared many times. V and J are TRBV28 and TRBJ2-4; unclear D gene. This CDR3 spans 15 amino acids. Per germline, CDR1 MDHEN and CDR2 SYDVKM. V lost 7 bases and J 0 bases, leaving 13 bases between the germline ends. The DNA for the CDR3 is TGTGCCAGCAATCCGGGCCGAGTAGCCAAAAACATTCAGTACTTC. This codes for CASNPGRVAKNIQYF.

The chain combines TRBV24-1 with TRBJ1-2; D is uncertain. CDR1 is KGHDR, CDR2 SFDVKD, per germline. V lost 4 bases to trimming and J lost 4 bases, with 12 bases between them. This CDR3 contains 14 residues. The CDR3 region is CATSDYSNSYGYTF. The DNA for the CDR3 is TGTGCCACCAGTGACTACAGTAATTCCTATGGCTACACCTTC.